Listed here is a single T cell receptor (beta chain). This entry is derived from a study of blood T cell repertoires in COVID-19. The overall study: COVID-19 samples from acute and convalescent phases originated in the United States, Italy and Spain. T cells, B-cell-depleted T cells, or PBMCs provided the cDNA or gDNA that served as material.

Profiling relied on immunoSEQ multiplex PCR, and the TCRdb table lists in-frame clones only, not all of them. The sample has some 120,000 clones; around 78% are singletons. With V trimmed by 1 base and J by 6 bases, 2 bases remained unmatched. The germline V gene encodes CDR1 WSHSY and CDR2 SAAADI. CDR3 size: 14 residues. This rearrangement joins TRBV10-2 to TRBJ1-2, with 10 bases aligning to TRBD1. Sequenced material: peripheral blood. The source is a human donor in a cohort sampled during active COVID-19. CDR3 nucleotide sequence: TGCGCCAGCAGTGAGTTCGGGACAGGGGATGGCTACACCTTC. It codes for CASSEFGTGDGYTF.